This T cell receptor (beta chain) is drawn from a study of T-cell reconstitution after alpha-beta-depleted transplantation in children. Trimming pared 6 bases from V and 8 bases from J, leaving 16 bases between. The CDR3 runs to 14 residues. Unique molecular identifiers featured in how the TCRbeta library was prepared. Each CDR3 protein is one row after TCRdb ran MiXCR on the PCR reads. Here the sample spans about 590,000 distinct CDR3 sequences, 10% to 15% being singletons. Study conclusions and caveats: Expanded clones from the graft, numbering several hundred, reportedly supplied alpha-beta T cells about two months after transplant.

This clonotype was seen more than once but under ten times. Its antigen remains unidentified. This chain uses TRBV12-3 or TRBV12-4 with TRBJ1-4; D unresolved. The sequencing used PBMCs, mostly from graft donor cells, collected 360 days after TCRalphabeta/CD19-depleted stem cell transplant. This TCR was recovered from a male patient younger than 18 who had a stem cell transplant for acute myeloid leukemia, so the T cells may come from the graft donor. The DNA of the CDR3 is TGTGCCAGCAGAAATACTCCCGGTCGGGAAAAACTGTTTTTT. Translating it yields CASRNTPGREKLFF.